This is a list of T cell receptor beta chains from one sample in a study of blood T cells in healthy people across ages. TCRdb processed the 5' RACE reads anew with MiXCR; each CDR3 protein has one entry. This sample has 650,000 to 900,000 distinct CDR3 sequences; 60% to 80% occur once, and the top ten carry about a quarter. The sample consisted of blood. The source of these receptors is a man younger than 45 in good health. Both conserved end residues are trimmed from each CDR3. Fields, in order: D gene, V gene, clone size, CDR3 protein. The D gene is left open where the match is weak. Size tells how often a clone was seen (once, few, many) or the class of an expanded clone, and some rows leave it out.

-	TRBV21-1	few	ASSKGGQGALEQY
TRBD1	TRBV12-3/TRBV12-4	-	ASSPDGTGNYEQY
-	TRBV6-5	-	ASSPSFSSYNSPLH
TRBD1	TRBV3-1	few	ASSPEGAWSPLH
TRBD1	TRBV6-2/TRBV6-3	-	ASRPLGTANTEAF
-	TRBV30	-	AWSTIYEQY
TRBD1	TRBV6-4	-	ASRVGTGPSEQY
-	TRBV29-1	-	SVVSASLGGGGGTEAF
-	TRBV20-1	-	SAPLLAGTQY
TRBD1	TRBV5-1	once	ASSIVGQGAYEQY
TRBD1	TRBV9	-	ASSAQAGQGYADTQY
TRBD1	TRBV29-1	few	SVGRLGQGTAF
TRBD1	TRBV12-3/TRBV12-4	-	ASRPTGTVYEQY
-	TRBV4-2	-	ASSPTSQAGTYEQY
-	TRBV7-9	-	ASSPRREEKLF
-	TRBV7-9	-	ASSLSGVVADHRGTDTQY
TRBD1	TRBV7-2	-	ASSLRGTGRYEQF
-	TRBV15	once	ATSRGDSVEQY
-	TRBV6-1	-	ASSELGSGQETQY
TRBD2	TRBV6-6	-	ASRSGGRVANVLT
-	TRBV4-2	-	ASSREGTGYEQY
TRBD1	TRBV6-5	-	ASSRDRPTVYEQY
TRBD2	TRBV3-1	-	ASRPSPLAGGDGEQF
-	TRBV7-9	-	ASSPPRGATNEKLF
-	TRBV7-2	many	ASSLSGTTQY
TRBD1	TRBV6-5	few	ASSYQGQVHEQY
TRBD1	TRBV12-3/TRBV12-4	-	ASSRDSLFNSPLH
TRBD1	TRBV27	few	ASSFGGQGPYEQY
-	TRBV3-1	-	ASSRSRTENTEAF
-	TRBV5-1	-	ASSALGETYNEQF
TRBD1	TRBV7-2	-	ASSGRTGNEQY
-	TRBV7-9	-	ASSLREPYNEQF